This T cell receptor (beta chain) is from a study of CD8 T cells in Susac syndrome. Random hexamers served to reverse transcribe about 0.5 to 1 ug RNA. MiXCR, run by TCRdb on the immunoSEQ multiplex PCR reads, gives a single entry per CDR3 protein. Of over 80,000 distinct CDR3 sequences listed, just under 95% are singletons. V shed 0 bases and J 6 bases; nucleotides not matched to a gene: 10. The CDR3 totals 17 residues. In germline, CDR1 is SGHRS, CDR2 YFSETQ. The TCR sequence derives from a human donor in good health. Sequenced: CD8+ T cells from PBMCs. The chain uses TRBV5-1 and TRBJ2-1; the match to TRBD2 covers 9 bases. CDR3 loop: CASSLAGSGGQFNEQFF. The CDR3 DNA follows: TGCGCCAGCAGCTTGGCCGGTAGCGGGGGACAGTTCAATGAGCAGTTCTTC.